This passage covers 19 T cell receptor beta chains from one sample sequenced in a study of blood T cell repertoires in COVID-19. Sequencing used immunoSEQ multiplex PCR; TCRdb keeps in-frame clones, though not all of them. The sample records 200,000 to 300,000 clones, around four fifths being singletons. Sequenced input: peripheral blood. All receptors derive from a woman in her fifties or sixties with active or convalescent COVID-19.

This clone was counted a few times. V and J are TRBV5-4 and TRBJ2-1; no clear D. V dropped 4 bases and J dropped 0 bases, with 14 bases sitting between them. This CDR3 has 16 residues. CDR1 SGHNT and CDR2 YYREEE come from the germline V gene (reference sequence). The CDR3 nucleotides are TGTGCCAGCAGCGGCCAGATTCGAAGCTCCTACAATGAGCAGTTCTTC. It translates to CASSGQIRSSYNEQFF. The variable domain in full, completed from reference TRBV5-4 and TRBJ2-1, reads ETGVTQSPTHLIKTRGQQVTLRCSSQSGHNTVSWYQQALGQGPQFIFQYYREEENGRGNFPPRFSGLQFPNYSSELNVNALELDDSALYLCASSGQIRSSYNEQFFGPGTRLTVL.

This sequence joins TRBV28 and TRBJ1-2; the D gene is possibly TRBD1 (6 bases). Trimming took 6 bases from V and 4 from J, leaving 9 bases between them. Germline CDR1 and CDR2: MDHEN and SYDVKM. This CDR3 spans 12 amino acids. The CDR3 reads CASSGQPYGYTF. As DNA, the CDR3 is TGTGCCAGCAGCGGACAGCCCTATGGCTACACCTTC.

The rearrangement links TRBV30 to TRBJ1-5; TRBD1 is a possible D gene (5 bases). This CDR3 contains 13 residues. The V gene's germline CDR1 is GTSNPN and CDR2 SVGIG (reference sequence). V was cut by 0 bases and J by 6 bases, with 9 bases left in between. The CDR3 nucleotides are TGTGCCTGGAGTGTAGGGGAGGGTCAGCCCCAGCATTTT. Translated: CAWSVGEGQPQHF.

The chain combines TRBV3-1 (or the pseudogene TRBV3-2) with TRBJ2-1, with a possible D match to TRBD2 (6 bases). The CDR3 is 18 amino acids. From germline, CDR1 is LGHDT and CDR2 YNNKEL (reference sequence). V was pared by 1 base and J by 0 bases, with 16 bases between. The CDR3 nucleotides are TGTGCCAGCAGCCAAGGTGCGGGGCATTTTAGCTCCTACAATGAGCAGTTCTTC. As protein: CASSQGAGHFSSYNEQFF.

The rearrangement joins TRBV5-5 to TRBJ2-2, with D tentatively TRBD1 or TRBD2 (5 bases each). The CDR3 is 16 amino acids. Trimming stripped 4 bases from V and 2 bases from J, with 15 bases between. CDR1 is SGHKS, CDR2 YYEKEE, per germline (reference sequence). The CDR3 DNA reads TGTGCCAGCAGCCTGGAGGCAGGGCTTAACACCGGGGAGCTGTTTTTT. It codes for CASSLEAGLNTGELFF.

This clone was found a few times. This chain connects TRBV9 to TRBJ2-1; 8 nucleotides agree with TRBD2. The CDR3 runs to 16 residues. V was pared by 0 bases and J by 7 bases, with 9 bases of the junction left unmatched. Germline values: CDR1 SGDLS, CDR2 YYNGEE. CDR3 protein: CASSVVHQAGVNEQFF. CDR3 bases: TGTGCCAGCAGCGTAGTGCACCAAGCGGGAGTTAATGAGCAGTTCTTC.

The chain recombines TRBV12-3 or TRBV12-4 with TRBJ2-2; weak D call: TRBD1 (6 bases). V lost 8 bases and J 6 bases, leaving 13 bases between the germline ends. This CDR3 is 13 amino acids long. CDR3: CASPPPGAGELFF. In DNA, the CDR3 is TGTGCCAGCCCCCCTCCAGGGGCCGGGGAGCTGTTTTTT.

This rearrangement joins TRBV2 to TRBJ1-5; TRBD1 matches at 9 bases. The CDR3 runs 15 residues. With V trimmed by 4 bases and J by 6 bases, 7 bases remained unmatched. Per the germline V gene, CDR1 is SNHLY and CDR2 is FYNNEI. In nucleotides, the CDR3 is TGTGCCAGCAGTGCGGGACAGGGAGTAAGTCAGCCCCAGCATTTT. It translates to CASSAGQGVSQPQHF.

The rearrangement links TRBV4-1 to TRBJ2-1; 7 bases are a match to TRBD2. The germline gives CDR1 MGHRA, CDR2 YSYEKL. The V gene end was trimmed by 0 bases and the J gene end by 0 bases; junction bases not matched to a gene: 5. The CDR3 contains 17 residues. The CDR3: CASSQEGRGSSYNEQFF. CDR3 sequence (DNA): TGCGCCAGCAGCCAAGAAGGGCGGGGGAGCTCCTACAATGAGCAGTTCTTC.

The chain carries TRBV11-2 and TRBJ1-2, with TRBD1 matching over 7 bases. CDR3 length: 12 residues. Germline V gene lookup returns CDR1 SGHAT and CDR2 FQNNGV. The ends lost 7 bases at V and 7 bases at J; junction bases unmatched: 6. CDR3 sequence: CASKARGLGYTF. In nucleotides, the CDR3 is TGTGCCAGCAAGGCAAGGGGGCTTGGCTACACCTTC.

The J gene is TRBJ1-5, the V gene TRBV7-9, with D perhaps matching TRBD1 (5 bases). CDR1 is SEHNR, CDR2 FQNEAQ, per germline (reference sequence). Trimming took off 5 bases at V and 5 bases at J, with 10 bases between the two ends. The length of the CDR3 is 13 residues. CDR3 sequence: CASSQGPHQPQHF. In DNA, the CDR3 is TGTGCCAGCAGCCAGGGCCCACATCAGCCCCAGCATTTT.

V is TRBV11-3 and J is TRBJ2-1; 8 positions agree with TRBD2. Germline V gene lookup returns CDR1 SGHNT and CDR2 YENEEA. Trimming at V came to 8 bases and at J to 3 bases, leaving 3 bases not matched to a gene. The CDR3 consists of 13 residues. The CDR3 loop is CASAGTSYNEQFF. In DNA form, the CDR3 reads TGTGCCAGCGCCGGGACTAGCTACAATGAGCAGTTCTTC.

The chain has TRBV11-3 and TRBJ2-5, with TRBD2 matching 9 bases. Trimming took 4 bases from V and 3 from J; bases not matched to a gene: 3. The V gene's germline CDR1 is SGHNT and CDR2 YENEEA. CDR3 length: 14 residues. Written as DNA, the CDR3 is TGTGCCAGCAGCTGGGGACTAGCTGAAGAGACCCAGTACTTC. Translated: CASSWGLAEETQYF.

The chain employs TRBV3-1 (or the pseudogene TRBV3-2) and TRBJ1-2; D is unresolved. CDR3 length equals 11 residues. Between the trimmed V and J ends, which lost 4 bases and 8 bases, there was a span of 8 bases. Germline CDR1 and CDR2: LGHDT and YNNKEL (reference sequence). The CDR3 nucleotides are TGTGCCAGCAGCCGTGGGCGCGGCTACACCTTC. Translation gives CASSRGRGYTF.

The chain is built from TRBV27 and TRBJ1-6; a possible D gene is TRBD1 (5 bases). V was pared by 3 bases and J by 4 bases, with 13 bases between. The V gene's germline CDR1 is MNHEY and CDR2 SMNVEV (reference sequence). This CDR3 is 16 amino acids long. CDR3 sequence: CASSLGRDRYNSPLHF. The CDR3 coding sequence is TGTGCCAGCAGTTTGGGGAGGGACCGTTATAATTCACCCCTCCACTTT.

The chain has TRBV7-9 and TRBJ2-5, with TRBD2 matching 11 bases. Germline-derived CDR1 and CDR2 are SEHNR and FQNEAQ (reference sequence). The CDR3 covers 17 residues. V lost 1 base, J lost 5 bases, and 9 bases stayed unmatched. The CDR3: CASSLGYSGRAQETQYF. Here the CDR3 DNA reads TGTGCCAGCAGCTTAGGGTATAGCGGGAGGGCCCAGGAGACCCAGTACTTC.

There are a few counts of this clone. The CDR3 is CASSERQGVGEKLFF. In DNA, the CDR3 is TGTGCCAGCAGTGAACGACAGGGGGTAGGGGAAAAACTGTTTTTT. This chain joins TRBV6-1 and TRBJ1-4; TRBD1 agrees at 9 bases. CDR1 is MNHNS, CDR2 SASEGT, per germline. The CDR3 totals 15 residues. Trimming cost V 2 bases and J 8 bases; bases outside gene matches: 6.

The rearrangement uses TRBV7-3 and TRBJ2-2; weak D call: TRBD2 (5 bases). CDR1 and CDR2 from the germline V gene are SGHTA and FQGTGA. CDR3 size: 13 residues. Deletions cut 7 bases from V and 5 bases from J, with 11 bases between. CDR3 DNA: TGTGCCAGCACCCTAGCTGGGACCGGGGAGCTGTTTTTT. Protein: CASTLAGTGELFF.

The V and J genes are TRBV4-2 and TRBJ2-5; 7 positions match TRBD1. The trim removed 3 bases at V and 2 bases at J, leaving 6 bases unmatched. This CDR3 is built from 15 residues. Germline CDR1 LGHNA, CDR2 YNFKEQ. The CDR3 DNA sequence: TGTGCCAGCAGCCACCCGGGACAGTCACAAGAGACCCAGTACTTC. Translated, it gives CASSHPGQSQETQYF.